This TCR beta chain was sequenced for a study of blood T cell repertoires in COVID-19. Study at large: Whether acute or convalescent, the COVID-19 samples came from the United States, Italy and Spain. T cells, B-cell-depleted T cells, or PBMCs provided the cDNA or gDNA that served as material.

The method was immunoSEQ multiplex PCR; TCRdb's version includes in-frame clones alone and lacks a portion of them. The sample has approximately 130,000 clones, roughly 86% seen once. Losses at the gene ends were 3 bases for V and 7 bases for J; bases not matched to a gene: 11. The CDR3 has 16 amino acids. The germline CDR1 and CDR2 sequences are DFQATT and SNEGSKA (reference sequence). The receptor was derived from a woman aged 50 to 60 who had recovered from COVID-19. What was sequenced was peripheral blood. This rearrangement joins TRBV20-1 to TRBJ2-2, with 10 bases aligning to TRBD2. The CDR3 DNA follows: TGCAGTGCTAGTAAACTAGCGGGATCGTTAAGCGGGGAGCTGTTTTTT. Encoded protein: CSASKLAGSLSGELFF.